This passage covers 12 T cell receptor beta chains from one sample sequenced in a study of blood T cell repertoires in COVID-19. Assay: immunoSEQ multiplex PCR; the TCRdb copy retains only in-frame clones and omits some. The sample shows some 29,000 clones, about 90% of them seen only once. Sequences were obtained from peripheral blood. The receptor source for this set is a man between 70 and 80 years old with active or convalescent COVID-19.

The chain links TRBV12-3 or TRBV12-4 to TRBJ1-2; 7 nucleotides match TRBD1. The CDR3 extends over 13 amino acids. J lost 0 bases, V lost 6 bases, and 1 base had no gene match. CDR3 coding DNA: TGTGCCAGCAGCCAGGGGGCTAACTATGGCTACACCTTC. It yields the protein CASSQGANYGYTF.

This clone appeared a single time. The junction does not match germline at one end; this may be a read error. The chain is built from TRBV5-1 and TRBJ1-6; perhaps TRBD1 as D (5 bases). The CDR3 extends over 14 amino acids. The germline V gene has CDR1 SGHRS and CDR2 YFSETQ. CDR3 nucleotide sequence: TGCGCCAGCAGCCGGGGGACGGGGAATTCGCCCCTCCACTTT. Protein sequence: CASSRGTGNSPLHF.

This chain connects TRBV5-6 to TRBJ2-7; the D gene is possibly TRBD2 (7 bases). V lost 5 bases to trimming and J lost 0 bases, with 15 bases between them. Germline values: CDR1 SGHDT, CDR2 YYEEEE. CDR3 size: 15 residues. CDR3 loop: CASSYDRTSSYEQYF. CDR3 DNA: TGTGCCAGCAGTTACGACAGGACTAGCTCCTACGAGCAGTACTTC. Together with reference TRBV5-6 and TRBJ2-7, the CDR3 gives the full variable domain: DAGVTQSPTHLIKTRGQQVTLRCSPKSGHDTVSWYQQALGQGPQFIFQYYEEEERQRGNFPDRFSGHQFPNYSSELNVNALLLGDSALYLCASSYDRTSSYEQYFGPGTRLTVT.

The chain joins TRBV18 to TRBJ1-5; D gene uncertain. Per the germline V gene, CDR1 is KGHSH and CDR2 is LQKENI. Deletions cut 4 bases from V and 7 bases from J, with 8 bases between. The CDR3 is made up of 12 amino acids. CDR3 DNA: TGTGCCAGCTCACTAGAGGGACAGCCCCAGCATTTT. Its protein product is CASSLEGQPQHF.

The chain uses TRBV12-5 and TRBJ1-5; a weak D match, TRBD1 (5 bases). The V and J ends lost 5 bases and 0 bases respectively, with 8 bases between them. There are 14 residues in the CDR3. CDR1 and CDR2 (germline): LGHNT, FRNRAP. CDR3: CASGPGYSNQPQHF. As DNA, the CDR3 is TGTGCTAGTGGTCCAGGGTATAGCAATCAGCCCCAGCATTTT.

V gene TRBV19 combines with J gene TRBJ1-4, with 11 bases matching TRBD1. With 6 bases clipped from V and 4 bases from J, the junction kept 7 bases outside the gene matches. The CDR3 totals 16 residues. Germline V gene data show CDR1 as LNHDA and CDR2 as SQIVND (reference sequence). CDR3 sequence (DNA): TGTGCCAGTAGAGGACAGGGGGCCAGGTTTAATGAAAAACTGTTTTTT. The encoded protein is CASRGQGARFNEKLFF.

This sequence joins TRBV4-1 and TRBJ1-2; 11 bases are shared with TRBD1. The CDR3 totals 14 residues. Germline V gene sequence: CDR1 MGHRA, CDR2 YSYEKL. The V segment lost 4 bases and the J segment 7 bases; nucleotides outside the gene matches: 5. In nucleotides, the CDR3 is TGCGCCAGCAGCCGCGGACAGGGGGCAGTTGGCTACACCTTC. Encoded protein: CASSRGQGAVGYTF.

The gene calls are TRBV27 and TRBJ1-2; a weak D match, TRBD1 (5 bases). Trimming took 4 bases from V and 6 from J, leaving 15 bases between them. Germline values: CDR1 MNHEY, CDR2 SMNVEV (reference sequence). This CDR3 comprises 14 residues. The CDR3: CASSSSHGGDGYTF. The CDR3 DNA follows: TGTGCCAGCAGTTCCTCCCATGGGGGGGATGGCTACACCTTC.

The chain links TRBV5-1 to TRBJ2-7; no reliable D call. Germline V gene sequence: CDR1 SGHRS, CDR2 YFSETQ. This CDR3 has 16 residues. Trimming stripped 0 bases from V and 2 bases from J, with 15 bases between. Written as DNA, the CDR3 is TGCGCCAGCAGCTTGGGCGCCTCAAGATACGCCTACGAGCAGTACTTC. Its protein is CASSLGASRYAYEQYF.

V usage is TRBV18 and J usage is TRBJ2-7, with a tentative D call TRBD1 (6 bases). CDR3 size: 15 residues. The V gene's germline CDR1 is KGHSH and CDR2 LQKENI. Trimming left V 0 bases short and J 3 bases short, with 12 bases between. The CDR3 DNA reads as TGTGCCAGCTCACCACCGCATGGACAGCTCTACGAGCAGTACTTC. It translates to CASSPPHGQLYEQYF.

The chain recombines TRBV6-5 with TRBJ1-2; 10 bases line up with TRBD1. This CDR3 contains 13 residues. Germline values: CDR1 MNHEY, CDR2 SVGAGI. J gave up 8 bases and V 6 bases, and 6 bases lay outside the gene matches. This CDR3 reads CASRGTGDLGYTF. The DNA for the CDR3 is TGTGCCAGCAGGGGGACAGGGGATCTCGGCTACACCTTC.

CDR3 residues: CASSSGPTDTQYF. The CDR3 bases are TGTGCCAGCAGCAGCGGACCCACAGATACGCAGTATTTT. This rearrangement joins TRBV5-4 to TRBJ2-3; D may be TRBD2 (5 bases). This CDR3 contains 13 residues. Germline V gene lookup returns CDR1 SGHNT and CDR2 YYREEE (reference sequence). V lost 4 bases to trimming and J lost 2 bases, with 8 bases between them.